This T cell receptor beta chain appears in the sequencing data of a study of immune cell composition in non-small cell lung cancer. Whole-study results and caveats: Tumour TCR-beta clonality showed no significant link to smoking pack-years.

Assay used: immunoSEQ multiplex PCR; TCRdb lists only in-frame clones, some missing. The sample shows 2,500 to 3,500 clones, roughly 70% of them seen only once. Normal lung sampling was at least 3 cm from the tumour, as distant as possible. Genomic DNA came from frozen unsorted single-cell suspensions. About this clone itself: Its antigen is unidentified.

These data were also filed under a second study, of CD4 T cells in lung cancer.

This TCR was sampled from a human donor with non-small cell lung cancer. Material: non-adjacent lung tissue.

CDR3 region: CASSETGFEQYF. In DNA, the CDR3 is TGTGCCAGCAGCGAAACGGGGTTCGAGCAGTACTTC. The gene calls are TRBV2 and TRBJ2-7, with a tentative D call TRBD2 (5 bases). Germline CDR1 is SNHLY and CDR2 is FYNNEI. Trimming shortened V by 6 bases and J by 6 bases, and 12 bases separated the two germline ends. This CDR3 has 12 amino acids.